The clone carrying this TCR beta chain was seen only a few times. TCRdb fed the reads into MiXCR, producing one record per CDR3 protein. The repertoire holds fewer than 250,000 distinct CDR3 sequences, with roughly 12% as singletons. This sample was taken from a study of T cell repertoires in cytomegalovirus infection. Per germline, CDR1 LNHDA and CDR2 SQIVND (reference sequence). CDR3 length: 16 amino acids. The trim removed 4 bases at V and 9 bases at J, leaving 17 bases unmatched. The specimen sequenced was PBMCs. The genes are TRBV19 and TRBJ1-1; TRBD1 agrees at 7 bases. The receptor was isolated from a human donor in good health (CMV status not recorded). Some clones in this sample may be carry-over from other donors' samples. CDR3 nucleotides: TGTGCCAGTAGTACCGCCGGTATCCGGCCGACAGGGAAAGCTTTCTTT. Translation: CASSTAGIRPTGKAFF.